The present T cell receptor beta chain was sequenced within a study of CD8 T cells in ankylosing spondylitis (dated by TCRdb to the late 2010s). Regarding the complete study: The study set out to find disease-linked TCR variants by profiling T cell receptor beta repertoires in ankylosing spondylitis patients and healthy donors. The full study cohort was made up of over 20 ankylosing spondylitis patients and more than 90 healthy donors. Peripheral blood was sampled, and synovial fluid was also collected from ankylosing spondylitis patients. Results the study describes overall, beyond this receptor: In peripheral blood, the disease-linked clones were found at relatively low frequencies and had a CD8+ phenotype. Some of the motif variants had been reported before in the synovial fluid and blood of reactive arthritis patients, a finding that suggests common disease-initiation mechanisms. Significant enrichment of the disease-linked clones was reported in matched synovial fluid samples from ankylosing spondylitis patients. Blood from ankylosing spondylitis patients appeared to be characterized by a TCR beta motif made up of fewer than ten highly homologous amino acid variants.

In the case of this clonotype: What antigen it recognizes has not been identified. The record has no base qualities; no much larger clone is one base away.

As encoded in the germline V gene, CDR1 is MDHEN while CDR2 is SYDVKM. From cysteine to phenylalanine, the CDR3 is 12 amino acids long. Only the CDR3 portion is preserved as DNA: 36 bases, with reading frame beginning at the first base. V trim: 6 bases; J trim: 5 bases; unmatched bases: 3. Synovial fluid samples were paired with blood samples taken from the same ankylosing spondylitis patients. Sequencing took place on an Illumina HiSeq 2500. Quantitative 5'-RACE with molecular barcodes was used to prepare TCR beta libraries. The original pipeline was this. Disease-linked TCR variants were identified with a new computational method built on a probabilistic model of VDJ rearrangement. TCRdb redid the processing of the public reads, applying fastp at Q25 and MiXCR, and retained in-frame beta chains. Identical CDR3 protein sequences are pooled into one entry, listed with their most common genes and DNA. V and J calls and clone size were set by TCRdb, not the authors. The sample data list 150,000 or so distinct CDR3 sequences, and around 32% of these were observed just once. Of the sample, 6% falls within the top ten clones.

This sequence originates from a male donor with ankylosing spondylitis. The sample consisted of synovial fluid, either unsorted or a sorted T cell fraction (not recorded which). The chain uses TRBV28 and TRBJ1-2, with 7 bases in between that match TRBD1. The CDR3 protein is CASRGRGYGYTF. The nucleotide sequence is given as TGTGCCAGCAGAGGCAGGGGGTATGGCTACACCTTC.